The clone carrying this T cell receptor beta chain came up many times. Looked up from germline, CDR1 is DFQATT and CDR2 is SNEGSKA (reference sequence). This CDR3 is built from 15 residues. V lost 1 base to trimming and J lost 8 bases, with 18 bases between them. TCRdb used MiXCR to reprocess the 5' RACE reads, holding one entry per CDR3 protein. The sample includes tens of thousands of distinct CDR3 sequences, 4% to 6% seen only once; the top ten take 6.5% to 9%. This sample is drawn from a study of neurological immune-mediated disorders. This sequence joins TRBV20-1 and TRBJ2-1; D is possibly TRBD1 (6 bases). Source material: PBMCs. This clonotype originated in a man between 18 and 29 years old with multiple sclerosis. This CDR3 is CSARGVLGQFDEQFF. The CDR3 DNA follows: TGCAGTGCTAGAGGGGTCCTGGGACAATTCGATGAGCAGTTCTTC.